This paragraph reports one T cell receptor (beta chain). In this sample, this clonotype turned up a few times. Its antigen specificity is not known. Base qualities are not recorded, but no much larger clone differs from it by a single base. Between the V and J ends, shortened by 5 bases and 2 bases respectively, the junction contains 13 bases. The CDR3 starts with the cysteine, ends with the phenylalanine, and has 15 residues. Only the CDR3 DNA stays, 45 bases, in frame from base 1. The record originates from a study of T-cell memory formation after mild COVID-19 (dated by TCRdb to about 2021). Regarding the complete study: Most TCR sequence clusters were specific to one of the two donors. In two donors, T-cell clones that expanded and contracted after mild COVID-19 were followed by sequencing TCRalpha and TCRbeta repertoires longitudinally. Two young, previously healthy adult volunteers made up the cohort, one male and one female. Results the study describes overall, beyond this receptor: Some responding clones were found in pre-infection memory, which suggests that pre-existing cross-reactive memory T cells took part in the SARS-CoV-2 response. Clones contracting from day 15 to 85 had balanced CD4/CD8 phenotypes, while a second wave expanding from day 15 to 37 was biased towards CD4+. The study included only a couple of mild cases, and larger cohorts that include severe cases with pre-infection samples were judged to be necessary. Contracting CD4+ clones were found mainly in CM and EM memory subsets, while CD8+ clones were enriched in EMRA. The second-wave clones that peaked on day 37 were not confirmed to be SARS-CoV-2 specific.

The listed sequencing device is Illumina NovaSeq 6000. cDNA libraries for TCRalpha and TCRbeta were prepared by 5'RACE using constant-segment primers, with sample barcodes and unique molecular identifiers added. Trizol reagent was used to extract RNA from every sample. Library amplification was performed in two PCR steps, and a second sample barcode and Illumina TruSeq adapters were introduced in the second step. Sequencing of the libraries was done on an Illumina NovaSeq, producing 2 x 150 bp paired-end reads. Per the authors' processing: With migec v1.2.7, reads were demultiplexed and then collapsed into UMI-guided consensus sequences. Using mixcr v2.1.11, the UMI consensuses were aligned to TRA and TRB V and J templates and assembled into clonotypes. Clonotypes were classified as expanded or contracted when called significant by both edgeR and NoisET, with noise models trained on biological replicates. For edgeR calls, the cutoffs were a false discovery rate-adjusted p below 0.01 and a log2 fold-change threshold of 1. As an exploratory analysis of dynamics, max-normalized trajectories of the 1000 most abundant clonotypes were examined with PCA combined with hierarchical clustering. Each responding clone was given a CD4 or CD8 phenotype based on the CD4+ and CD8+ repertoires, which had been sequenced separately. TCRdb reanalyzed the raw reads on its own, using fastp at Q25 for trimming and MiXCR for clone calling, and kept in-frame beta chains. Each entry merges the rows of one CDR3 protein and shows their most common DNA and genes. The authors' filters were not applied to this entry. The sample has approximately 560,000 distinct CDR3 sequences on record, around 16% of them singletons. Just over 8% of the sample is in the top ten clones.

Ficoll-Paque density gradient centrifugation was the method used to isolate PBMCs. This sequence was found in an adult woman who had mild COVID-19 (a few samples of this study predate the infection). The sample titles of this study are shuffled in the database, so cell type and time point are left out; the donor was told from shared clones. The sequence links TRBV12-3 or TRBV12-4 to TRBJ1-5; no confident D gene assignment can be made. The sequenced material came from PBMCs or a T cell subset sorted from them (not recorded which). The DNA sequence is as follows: TGTGCCAGCAGTGAAAACCCGAGAGGCAATCAGCCCCAGCATTTT. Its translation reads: CASSENPRGNQPQHF.